This TCR beta chain was captured in a study of T-cell reconstitution after alpha-beta-depleted transplantation in children (dated by TCRdb to the mid-2010s). For the wider study: Using TCR repertoire profiling, the study quantitatively followed how T-cell immune reconstitution unfolded in children after TCRalphabeta/CD19-depleted allogeneic hematopoietic cell transplantation. What the work shows at the level of the full study, not this receptor alone: In some patients, the high TCRbeta diversity seen at day 60 was put down to recipient T cells and intrathymic progenitors that had survived conditioning. About two months after transplant, the apparently early recovery of alphabetaT-cell counts reportedly depended on just several hundred clones that had expanded rapidly and came from non-depleted graft cells. Hyperexpanded clone frequencies declined over subsequent months; after one year, T-cell counts and TCRbeta diversity were mostly attributed to newly produced T cells.

The library was obtained by PCR. Sequencing was carried out with an Illumina HiSeq 2500. TCR library preparation used molecular barcoding, with unique molecular identifiers applied to normalize quantification of the TCRbeta repertoire. TCRdb cleaned the public reads at Q25 with fastp, built clones with MiXCR and kept in-frame beta chains. CDR3 protein sequences are deduplicated, and each keeps its most common genes and DNA. The sample table shows 200,000 to 250,000 distinct CDR3 sequences, and less than 9% are seen once. Clones ranked in the top ten supply 6.3% of the sample. The CDR3 holds 15 amino acids from the cysteine to the phenylalanine. The kept DNA is CDR3 alone, 45 bases in frame from the first base. Taken from the germline V gene, the CDR1 and CDR2 loops are SGHRS and YFSETQ. V has 5 bases trimmed and J has 7 bases trimmed; junction bases matching no gene number 11. The treatment or condition label on this specimen signifies: allogeneic hematopoietic cell transplantation with graft depleted of TCRalphabeta T cells and CD19 B cells. Transplant recipients were children who received TCRalphabeta/CD19-depleted allogeneic hematopoietic cell grafts.

The sample holds many counts of this clonotype. Its target antigen remains unknown. Base qualities were left out, and no much larger clone turns up one base away. The receptor was derived from a male patient between 5 and 17 years old who had a stem cell transplant for acute lymphoblastic leukemia, so the T cells may come from the graft donor. Recombination linked TRBV5-1 to TRBJ2-2; 7 bases in the middle match TRBD1. The sample here was PBMCs, mostly from graft donor cells, taken 180 days after TCRalphabeta/CD19-depleted stem cell transplant. The CDR3 corresponds to CASRPDRVDSGELFF. At the DNA level, the sequence is TGCGCCAGCAGACCAGACAGGGTTGATAGCGGGGAGCTGTTTTTT.